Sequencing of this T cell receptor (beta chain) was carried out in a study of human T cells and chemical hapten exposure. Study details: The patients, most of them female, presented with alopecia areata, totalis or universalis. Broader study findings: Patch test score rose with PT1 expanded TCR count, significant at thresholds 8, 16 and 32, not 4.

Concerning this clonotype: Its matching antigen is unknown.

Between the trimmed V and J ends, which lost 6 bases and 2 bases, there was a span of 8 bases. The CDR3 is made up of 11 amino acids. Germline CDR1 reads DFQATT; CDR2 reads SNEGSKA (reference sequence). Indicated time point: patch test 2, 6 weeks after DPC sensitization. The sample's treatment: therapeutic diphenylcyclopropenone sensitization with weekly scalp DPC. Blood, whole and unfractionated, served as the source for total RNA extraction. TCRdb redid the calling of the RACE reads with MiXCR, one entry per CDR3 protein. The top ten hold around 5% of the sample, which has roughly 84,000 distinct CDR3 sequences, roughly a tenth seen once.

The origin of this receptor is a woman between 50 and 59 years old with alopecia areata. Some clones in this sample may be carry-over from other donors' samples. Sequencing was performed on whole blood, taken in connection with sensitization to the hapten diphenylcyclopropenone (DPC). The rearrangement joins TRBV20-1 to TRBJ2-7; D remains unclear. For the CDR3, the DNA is TGCAGTGCCAGTGACCCCTACGAGCAGTACTTC. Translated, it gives CSASDPYEQYF.